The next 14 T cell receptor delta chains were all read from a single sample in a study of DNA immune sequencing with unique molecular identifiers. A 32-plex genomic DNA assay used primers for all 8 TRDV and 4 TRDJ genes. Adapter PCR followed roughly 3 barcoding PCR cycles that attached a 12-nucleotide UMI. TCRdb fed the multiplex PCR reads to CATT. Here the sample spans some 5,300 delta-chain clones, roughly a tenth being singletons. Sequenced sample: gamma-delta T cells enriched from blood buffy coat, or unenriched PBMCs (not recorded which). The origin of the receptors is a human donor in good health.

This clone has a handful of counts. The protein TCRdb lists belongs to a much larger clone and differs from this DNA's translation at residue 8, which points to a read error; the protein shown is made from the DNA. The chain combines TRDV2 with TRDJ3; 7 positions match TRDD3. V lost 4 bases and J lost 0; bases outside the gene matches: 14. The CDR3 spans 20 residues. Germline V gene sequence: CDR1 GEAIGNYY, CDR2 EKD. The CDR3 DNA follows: TGTGCCTGTGAACCGTACTGGTGGATACGGGGCTCCTGGGACACCCGACAGATGTTTTTC. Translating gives CACEPYWWIRGSWDTRQMFF.

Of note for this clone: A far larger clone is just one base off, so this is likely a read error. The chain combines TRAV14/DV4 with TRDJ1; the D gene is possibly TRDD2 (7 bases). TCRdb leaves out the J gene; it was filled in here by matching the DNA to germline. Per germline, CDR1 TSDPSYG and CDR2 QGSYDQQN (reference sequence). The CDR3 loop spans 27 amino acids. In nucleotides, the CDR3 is TGTGCAATAAGAGAGGGCCTCACAGTTCCTACGAAAGATCCCGTGGTCCGGATACTCCGTTACACCGATAAACTCATCTTT. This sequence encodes CAIREGLTVPTKDPVVRILRYTDKLIF.

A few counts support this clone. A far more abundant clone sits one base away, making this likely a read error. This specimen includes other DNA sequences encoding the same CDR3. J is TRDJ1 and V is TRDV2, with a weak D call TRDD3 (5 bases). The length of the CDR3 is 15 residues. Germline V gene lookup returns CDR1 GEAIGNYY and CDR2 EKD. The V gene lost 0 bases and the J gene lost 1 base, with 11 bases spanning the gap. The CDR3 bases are TGTGCCTGTGACACCGTCGGGGGCCGCACCGATAAACTCATCTTT. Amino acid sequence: CACDTVGGRTDKLIF.

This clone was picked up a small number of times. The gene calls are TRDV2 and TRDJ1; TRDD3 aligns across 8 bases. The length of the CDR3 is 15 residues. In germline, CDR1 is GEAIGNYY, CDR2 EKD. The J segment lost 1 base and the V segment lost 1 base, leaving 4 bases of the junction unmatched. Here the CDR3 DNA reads TGTGCCTGTGACACACTGGGGGTCGGCACCGATAAACTCATCTTT. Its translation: CACDTLGVGTDKLIF.

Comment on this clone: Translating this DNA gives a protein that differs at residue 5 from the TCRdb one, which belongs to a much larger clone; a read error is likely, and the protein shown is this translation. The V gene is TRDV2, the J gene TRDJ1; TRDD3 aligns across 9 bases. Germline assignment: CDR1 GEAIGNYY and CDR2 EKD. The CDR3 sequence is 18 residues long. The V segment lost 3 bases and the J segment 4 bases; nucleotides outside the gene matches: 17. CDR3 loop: CACDAVGPTGGLIDKLIF. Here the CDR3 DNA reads TGTGCCTGTGACGCCGTAGGCCCTACTGGGGGACTGATCGATAAACTCATCTTT.

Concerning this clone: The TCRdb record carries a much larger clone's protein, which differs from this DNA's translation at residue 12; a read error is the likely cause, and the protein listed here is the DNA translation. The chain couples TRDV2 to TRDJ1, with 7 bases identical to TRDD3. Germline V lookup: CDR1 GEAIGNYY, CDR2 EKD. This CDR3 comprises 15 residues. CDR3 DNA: TGTGCCTGTGACGTCTTACTGGGGACCACCGATAATCTCATCTTT. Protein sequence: CACDVLLGTTDNLIF.

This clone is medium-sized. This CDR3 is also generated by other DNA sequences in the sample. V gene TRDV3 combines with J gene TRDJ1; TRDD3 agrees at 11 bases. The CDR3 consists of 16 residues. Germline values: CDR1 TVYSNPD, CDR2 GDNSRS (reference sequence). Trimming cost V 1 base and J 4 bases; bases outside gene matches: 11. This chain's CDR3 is CAFTGPGGYSLDKLIF. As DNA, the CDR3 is TGTGCCTTTACGGGGCCTGGGGGATACAGCCTCGATAAACTCATCTTT. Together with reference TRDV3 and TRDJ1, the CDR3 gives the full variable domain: CDKVTQSSPDQTVASGSEVVLLCTYDTVYSNPDLFWYRIRPDYSFQFVFYGDNSRSEGADFTQGRFSVKHILTQKAFHLVISPVRTEDSATYYCAFTGPGGYSLDKLIFGKGTRVTVEP.

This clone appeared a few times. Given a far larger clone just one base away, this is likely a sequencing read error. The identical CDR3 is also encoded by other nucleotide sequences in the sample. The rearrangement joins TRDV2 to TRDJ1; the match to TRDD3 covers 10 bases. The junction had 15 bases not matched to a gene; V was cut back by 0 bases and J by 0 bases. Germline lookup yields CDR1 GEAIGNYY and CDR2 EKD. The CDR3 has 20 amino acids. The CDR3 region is CACDTVRGIRENMYTDKLIF. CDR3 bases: TGTGCCTGTGACACCGTCCGGGGGATACGCGAGAACATGTACACCGATAAACTCATCTTT.

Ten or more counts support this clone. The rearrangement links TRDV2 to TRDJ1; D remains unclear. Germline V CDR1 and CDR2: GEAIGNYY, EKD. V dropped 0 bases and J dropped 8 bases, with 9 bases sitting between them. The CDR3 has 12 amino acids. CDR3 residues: CACDTSPLKLIF. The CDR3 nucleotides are TGTGCCTGTGACACCTCGCCACTCAAACTCATCTTT.

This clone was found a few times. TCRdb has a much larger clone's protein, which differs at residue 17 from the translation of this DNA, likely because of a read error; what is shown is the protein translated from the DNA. As DNA, the CDR3 is TGTGCCTGTGACACGGGGGGGCTACGGAGCTCCTGGGACACCCGACAGTTGTTTTTC. It translates to CACDTGGLRSSWDTRQLFF. The chain uses TRDV2 and TRDJ3, with D possibly TRDD3 on 5 matching bases. This CDR3 has 19 residues. Germline V gene sequence: CDR1 GEAIGNYY, CDR2 EKD.

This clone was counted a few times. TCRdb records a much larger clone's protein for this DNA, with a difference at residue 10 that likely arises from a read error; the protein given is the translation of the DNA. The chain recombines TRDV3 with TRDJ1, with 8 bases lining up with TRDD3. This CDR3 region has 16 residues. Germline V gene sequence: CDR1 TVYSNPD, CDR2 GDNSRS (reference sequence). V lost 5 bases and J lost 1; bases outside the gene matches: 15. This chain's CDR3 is CALGLGDSICTDKLIF. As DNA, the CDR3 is TGTGCCCTGGGTCTGGGGGACTCGATATGCACCGATAAACTCATCTTT.

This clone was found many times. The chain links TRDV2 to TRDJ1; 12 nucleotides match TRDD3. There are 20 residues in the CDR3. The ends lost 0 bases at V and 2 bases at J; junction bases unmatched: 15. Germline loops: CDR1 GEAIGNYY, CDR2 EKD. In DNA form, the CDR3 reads TGTGCCTGTGACACCATACTCCCTGGGGGATACGCGGTTTCGACCGATAAACTCATCTTT. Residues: CACDTILPGGYAVSTDKLIF.

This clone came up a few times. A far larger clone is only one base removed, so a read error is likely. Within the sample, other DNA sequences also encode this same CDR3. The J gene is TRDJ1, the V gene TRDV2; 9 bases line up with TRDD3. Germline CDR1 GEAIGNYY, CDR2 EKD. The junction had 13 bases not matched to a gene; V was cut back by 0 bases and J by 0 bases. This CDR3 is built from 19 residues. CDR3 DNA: TGTGCCTGTGACACCTTGTCTCTACTGGGGGAAGAGTACACCGATAAACTCATCTTT. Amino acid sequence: CACDTLSLLGEEYTDKLIF.

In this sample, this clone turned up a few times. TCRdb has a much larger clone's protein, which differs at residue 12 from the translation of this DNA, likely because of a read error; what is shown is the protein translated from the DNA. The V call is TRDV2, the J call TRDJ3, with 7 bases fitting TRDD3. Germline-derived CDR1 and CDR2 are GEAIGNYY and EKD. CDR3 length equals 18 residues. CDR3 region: CACDTLLGSSWHTRQMFF. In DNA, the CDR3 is TGTGCCTGTGACACTCTACTGGGGAGCTCCTGGCACACCCGACAGATGTTTTTC.